These 15 T cell receptor beta chains were all obtained from the same sample, sequenced in a study of beta chain features in type 1 diabetes. All of the isolated RNA was reverse transcribed, so expressed TCRB transcripts were sequenced. The protocol was immunoSEQ multiplex PCR, while the TCRdb copy is restricted to in-frame clones and leaves out a portion. The top ten hold roughly 0.017% of the sample, which has approximately 340,000 clones, roughly 16% seen once. Input material: naive CD4+ T cells from blood. All receptors derive from a woman aged 18-30 years in good health.

This chain uses TRBV4-1 with TRBJ2-3; 10 bases map to TRBD2. The CDR3 runs 18 residues. Germline V gene sequence: CDR1 MGHRA, CDR2 YSYEKL. Trimming removed 1 base from V and 4 bases from J; junction bases left unmatched: 11. The CDR3 DNA reads as TGCGCCAGCAGCCAAGCTCGGAGTAGCGGGAGGCAAGCAGATACGCAGTATTTT. Its protein is CASSQARSSGRQADTQYF.

The chain combines TRBV6-5 with TRBJ2-1, with D possibly being TRBD2 (6 bases). Germline values: CDR1 MNHEY, CDR2 SVGAGI. The CDR3 length is 14 residues. Trimming stripped 5 bases from V and 5 bases from J, with 13 bases between. The CDR3 DNA reads as TGTGCCAGCAGTGAATTCGGGAGTCACAATGAGCAGTTCTTC. It translates to CASSEFGSHNEQFF.

This clone has more than one count but fewer than ten. The rearrangement joins TRBV28 to TRBJ2-7, with 10 bases matching TRBD1. CDR1 and CDR2 (germline): MDHEN, SYDVKM. After removal of 4 bases from V and 2 bases from J, the junction contained 5 bases not matched to a gene. The CDR3 length is 15 residues. The CDR3 reads CASSSGQGIAYEQYF. The CDR3 bases are TGTGCCAGCAGTTCGGGACAGGGGATCGCCTACGAGCAGTACTTC.

This chain connects TRBV9 to TRBJ2-1, with TRBD2 matching 9 bases. CDR1 is SGDLS and CDR2 is YYNGEE in the germline V gene. CDR3 length: 16 residues. The junction had 3 bases not matched to a gene; V was cut back by 0 bases and J by 2 bases. CDR3 sequence: CASSVEVAGAYNEQFF. CDR3 bases: TGTGCCAGCAGCGTAGAGGTAGCGGGAGCCTACAATGAGCAGTTCTTC.

This clone was counted between two and nine times. The V gene is TRBV5-1, the J gene TRBJ2-6; D may be TRBD2 (7 bases). The V gene's germline CDR1 is SGHRS and CDR2 YFSETQ. CDR3 length: 15 residues. Between the trimmed V and J ends, which lost 4 bases and 2 bases, there was a span of 10 bases. CDR3 DNA sequence: TGCGCCAGCAGCAGGGGGACTACTGGGGCCAACGTCCTGACTTTC. This gives the protein CASSRGTTGANVLTF.

The genes are TRBV10-3 and TRBJ1-5, with TRBD1 identical over 8 bases. Germline assignment: CDR1 ENHRY and CDR2 SYGVKD. V shed 2 bases, J shed 4 bases, and the junction held 1 base outside the gene matches. The CDR3 length is 14 residues. CDR3 bases: TGTGCCATCAGTGAGGGGACAGGAAATCAGCCCCAGCATTTT. It translates to CAISEGTGNQPQHF.

The chain employs TRBV27 and TRBJ1-1; possible D gene TRBD1, 6 bases. The length of the CDR3 is 14 residues. The germline V and J ends were trimmed by 6 bases and 3 bases, with 14 bases remaining between them. Per the germline V gene, CDR1 is MNHEY and CDR2 is SMNVEV (reference sequence). CDR3 sequence: CASSLRDTDTEAFF. The DNA of the CDR3 is TGTGCCAGCAGCCTCCGGGACACTGACACTGAAGCTTTCTTT.

This clone was counted between two and nine times. The chain uses TRBV6-6 and TRBJ2-3; a possible D gene is TRBD1 (5 bases). Germline CDR1 MNHNY, CDR2 SVGAGI (reference sequence). Trimming pared 5 bases from V and 6 bases from J, leaving 15 bases between. The CDR3 runs to 14 residues. The CDR3 DNA reads as TGTGCCAGCAGTGACGTTCAGGGTCCGGATACGCAGTATTTT. It specifies CASSDVQGPDTQYF.

This clone has a handful of counts. The V call is TRBV4-2, the J call TRBJ2-3; 7 bases match TRBD1. CDR1 is LGHNA and CDR2 is YNFKEQ in the germline V gene. The CDR3 has 17 residues. V lost 2 bases, J lost 1 base, and 9 bases stayed unmatched. CDR3 protein: CASSQSTGLTGTDTQYF. The CDR3 nucleotides read TGTGCCAGCAGCCAATCGACAGGGTTGACGGGCACAGATACGCAGTATTTT.

The chain joins TRBV30 to TRBJ1-1; D is undetermined. This CDR3 has 13 amino acids. In germline, CDR1 is GTSNPN, CDR2 SVGIG (reference sequence). V was cut by 5 bases and J by 3 bases, with 13 bases left in between. This chain's CDR3 is CAWGRGQYTEAFF. The CDR3 bases are TGTGCCTGGGGGAGAGGTCAATACACTGAAGCTTTCTTT.

In this sample, this clone turned up a few times. The DNA for the CDR3 is TGCAGCGTTAGCCAGGCGAACACTGAAGCTTTCTTT. Translating it yields CSVSQANTEAFF. The V gene is TRBV29-1, the J gene TRBJ1-1; D call uncertain. CDR1 is SQVTM and CDR2 is ANQGSEA in the germline V gene. The CDR3 covers 12 residues. Trimming stripped 5 bases from V and 1 base from J, with 8 bases between.

The table lists this clone with a few counts. The rearrangement joins TRBV7-9 to TRBJ2-1; tentatively, D is TRBD2 (6 bases). Looked up from germline, CDR1 is SEHNR and CDR2 is FQNEAQ (reference sequence). V was trimmed by 2 bases and J by 8 bases, leaving 13 bases between them. CDR3 length: 14 residues. As DNA, the CDR3 is TGTGCCAGCAGCTTAAGGCGGGAAGTCGATGAGCAGTTCTTC. This gives the protein CASSLRREVDEQFF.

This clone was detected a few times. The V call is TRBV30, the J call TRBJ2-5; the match to TRBD2 covers 12 bases. J lost 14 bases, V lost 2 bases, and 12 bases had no gene match. Looked up from germline, CDR1 is GTSNPN and CDR2 is SVGIG (reference sequence). The CDR3 has 14 residues. Here the CDR3 reads CAWSLLTTSGRIYF. CDR3 bases: TGTGCCTGGAGTCTCCTTACGACTAGCGGGAGAATATACTTC.

The chain couples TRBV29-1 to TRBJ2-1, with 8 nucleotides matching TRBD2. CDR3 length equals 14 residues. Germline V gene sequence: CDR1 SQVTM, CDR2 ANQGSEA. J gave up 7 bases and V 5 bases, and 10 bases lay outside the gene matches. CDR3 nucleotides: TGCAGCGTTCTATCGTTAGCGGGACGGAATGAGCAGTTCTTC. Its protein product is CSVLSLAGRNEQFF.

The chain uses TRBV20-1 and TRBJ2-5; 7 bases align to TRBD2. The V gene end was trimmed by 6 bases and the J gene end by 5 bases; junction bases not matched to a gene: 3. The CDR3 is 11 residues long. CDR1 and CDR2 (germline): DFQATT, SNEGSKA (reference sequence). The CDR3 DNA sequence: TGCAGTGCAAGACTAGCTGAGACCCAGTACTTC. Translation gives CSARLAETQYF.